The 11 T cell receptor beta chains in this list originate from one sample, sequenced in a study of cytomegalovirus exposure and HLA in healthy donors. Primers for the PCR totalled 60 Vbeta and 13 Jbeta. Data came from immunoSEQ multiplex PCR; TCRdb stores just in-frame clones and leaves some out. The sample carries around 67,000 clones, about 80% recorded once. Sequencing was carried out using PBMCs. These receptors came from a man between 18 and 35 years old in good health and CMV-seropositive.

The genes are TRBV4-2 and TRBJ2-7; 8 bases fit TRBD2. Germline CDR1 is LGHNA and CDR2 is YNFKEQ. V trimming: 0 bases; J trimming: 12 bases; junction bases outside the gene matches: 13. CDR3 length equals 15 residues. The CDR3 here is CASSQDGAGGVNPYF. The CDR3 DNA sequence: TGTGCCAGCAGCCAAGACGGCGCGGGGGGAGTTAATCCGTACTTC.

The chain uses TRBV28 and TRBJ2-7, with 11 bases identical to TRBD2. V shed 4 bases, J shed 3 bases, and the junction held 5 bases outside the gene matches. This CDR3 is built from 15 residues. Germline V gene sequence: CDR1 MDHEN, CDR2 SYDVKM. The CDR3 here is CASSSPSGGHYEQYF. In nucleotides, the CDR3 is TGTGCCAGCAGTTCCCCTAGCGGGGGGCACTACGAGCAGTACTTC.

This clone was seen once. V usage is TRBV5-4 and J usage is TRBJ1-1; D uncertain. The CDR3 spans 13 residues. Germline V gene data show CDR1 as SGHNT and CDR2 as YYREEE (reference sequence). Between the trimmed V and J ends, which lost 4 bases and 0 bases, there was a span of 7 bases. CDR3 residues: CASSETLNTEAFF. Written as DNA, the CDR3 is TGTGCCAGCAGCGAGACATTGAACACTGAAGCTTTCTTT. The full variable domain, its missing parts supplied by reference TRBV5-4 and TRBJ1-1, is ETGVTQSPTHLIKTRGQQVTLRCSSQSGHNTVSWYQQALGQGPQFIFQYYREEENGRGNFPPRFSGLQFPNYSSELNVNALELDDSALYLCASSETLNTEAFFGQGTRLTVV.

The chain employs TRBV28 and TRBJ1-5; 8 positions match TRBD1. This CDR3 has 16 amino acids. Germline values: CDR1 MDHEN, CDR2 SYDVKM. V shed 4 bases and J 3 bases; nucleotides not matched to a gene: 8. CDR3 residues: CASSSRQGRVNQPQHF. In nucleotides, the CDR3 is TGTGCCAGCAGTTCGCGACAGGGGAGAGTCAATCAGCCCCAGCATTTT.

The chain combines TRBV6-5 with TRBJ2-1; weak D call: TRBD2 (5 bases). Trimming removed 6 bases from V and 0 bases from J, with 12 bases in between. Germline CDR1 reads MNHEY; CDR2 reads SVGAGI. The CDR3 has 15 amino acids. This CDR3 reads CASRTSGISYNEQFF. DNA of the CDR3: TGTGCCAGCAGGACGAGCGGTATCTCCTACAATGAGCAGTTCTTC.

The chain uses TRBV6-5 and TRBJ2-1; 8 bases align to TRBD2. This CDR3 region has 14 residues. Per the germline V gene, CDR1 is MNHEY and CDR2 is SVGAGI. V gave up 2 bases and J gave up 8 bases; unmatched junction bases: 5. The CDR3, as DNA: TGTGCCAGCAGTTACGGGACTAGTCTCGATGAGCAGTTCTTC. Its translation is CASSYGTSLDEQFF.

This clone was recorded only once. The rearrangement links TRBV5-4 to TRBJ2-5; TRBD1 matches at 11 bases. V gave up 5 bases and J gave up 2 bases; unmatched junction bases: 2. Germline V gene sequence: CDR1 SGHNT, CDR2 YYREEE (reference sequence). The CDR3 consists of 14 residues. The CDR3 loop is CASRRDRGQETQYF. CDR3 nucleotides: TGTGCCAGCAGACGGGACAGGGGGCAAGAGACCCAGTACTTC. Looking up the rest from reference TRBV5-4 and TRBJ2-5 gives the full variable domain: ETGVTQSPTHLIKTRGQQVTLRCSSQSGHNTVSWYQQALGQGPQFIFQYYREEENGRGNFPPRFSGLQFPNYSSELNVNALELDDSALYLCASRRDRGQETQYFGPGTRLLVL.

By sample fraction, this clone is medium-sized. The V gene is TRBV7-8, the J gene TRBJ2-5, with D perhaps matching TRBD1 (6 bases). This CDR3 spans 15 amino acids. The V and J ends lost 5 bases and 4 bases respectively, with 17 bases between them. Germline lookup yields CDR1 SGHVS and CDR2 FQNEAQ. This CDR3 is CASSRGSTGIETQYF. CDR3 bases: TGTGCCAGCAGCCGGGGATCTACAGGGATAGAGACCCAGTACTTC.

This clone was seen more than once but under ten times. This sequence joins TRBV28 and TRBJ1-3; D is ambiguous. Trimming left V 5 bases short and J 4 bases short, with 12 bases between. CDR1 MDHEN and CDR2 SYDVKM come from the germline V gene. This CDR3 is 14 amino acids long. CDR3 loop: CASSSTTVGNTIYF. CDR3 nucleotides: TGTGCCAGCAGTAGTACTACGGTGGGAAACACCATATATTTT.

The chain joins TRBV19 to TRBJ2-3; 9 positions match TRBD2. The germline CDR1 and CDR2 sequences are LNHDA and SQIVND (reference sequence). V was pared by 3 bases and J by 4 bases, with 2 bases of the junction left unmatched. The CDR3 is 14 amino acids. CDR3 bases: TGTGCCAGTAGTATGGGACTAGCCGCAGATACGCAGTATTTT. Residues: CASSMGLAADTQYF.

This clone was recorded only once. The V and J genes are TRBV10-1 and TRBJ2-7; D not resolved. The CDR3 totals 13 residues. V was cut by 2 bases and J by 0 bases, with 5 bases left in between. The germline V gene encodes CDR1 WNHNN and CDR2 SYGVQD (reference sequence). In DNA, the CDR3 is TGCGCCAGCAGTGAGCACTACTCCTACGAGCAGTACTTC. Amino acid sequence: CASSEHYSYEQYF.